The 3 T cell receptor beta chains below were found in one sample sequenced in a study of human T cells and chemical hapten exposure. TCRdb reprocessed the RACE reads with MiXCR, giving one entry per CDR3 protein. The top ten hold almost 10% of the sample, which has tens of thousands of distinct CDR3 sequences, 7.4% seen once. Sample time point: healthy volunteer bleed at 2 weeks. Extraction yielded total RNA from whole blood (unfractionated). The sequenced sample consisted of whole blood. Source of these receptors: a human donor in good health. Some clones in this sample may be carry-over from other donors' samples.

The chain is built from TRBV10-3 and TRBJ2-7; 8 positions agree with TRBD1. The CDR3 has 14 amino acids. With V trimmed by 3 bases and J by 2 bases, 3 bases remained unmatched. Per the germline V gene, CDR1 is ENHRY and CDR2 is SYGVKD. CDR3 in amino acids: CAISDSQGAYEQYF. The CDR3 nucleotides are TGTGCCATCAGTGACTCACAGGGGGCCTACGAGCAGTACTTC.

This clonotype was counted many times. This chain connects TRBV21-1 to TRBJ2-2; TRBD2 is the table's D call, not checked against the DNA. TRBV21-1 is a recognized pseudogene. The CDR3 length is 19 residues. The DNA of the CDR3 is TGTGCCAGCAGCAAAACTAGCGGGGCTATCCCCGGGCACACCGGGGAGCTGTTTTTT. Its protein is CASSKTSGAIPGHTGELFF.

This clonotype showed up just a few times. The chain is built from TRBV3-1 and TRBJ2-3, with D hard to call. V was cut by 4 bases and J by 5 bases, with 10 bases left in between. This CDR3 spans 13 amino acids. Germline assignment: CDR1 LGHDT and CDR2 YNNKEL (reference sequence). CDR3 nucleotide sequence: TGTGCCAGCAGCCCCGGACCCGGAGATACGCAGTATTTT. This sequence encodes CASSPGPGDTQYF.